The present TCR beta chain was sequenced within a study of PD-1 blockade in classical Hodgkin lymphoma. In the study overall: It was nivolumab at 3 mg/kg, given intravenously every 2 weeks, that patients received. Notes on the study in general: Complete responders' diversity at baseline resembled that of newly diagnosed patients. At C4D1, TCR diversity had climbed significantly for CD4+ cells, though not for CD8+ cells. Possible causes of repertoire differences, disease activity or prior therapy, remain undefined.

Here immunoSEQ multiplex PCR was the method, and the copy in TCRdb shows in-frame clones only, minus some. This table holds about 64,000 clones, approximately 92% found once. As to this clone: The antigen is not known.

Documented time point: cycle 4 day 1 (C4D1), after 5 to 7 weeks of nivolumab. No patient escaped relapse after autologous stem cell transplantation, and brentuximab vedotin exposure varied. The starting material was peripheral blood mononuclear cells (PBMCs), obtained before the fourth cycle of nivolumab. The clonotype was recovered from a human donor with classical Hodgkin lymphoma.

The CDR3, as DNA: TGTGCCAGCAGCCCTCGGGACAGGGGGCGAGAGACCCAGTACTTC. Protein: CASSPRDRGRETQYF. The chain uses TRBV7-2 and TRBJ2-5, with 12 bases aligning to TRBD1. Losses at the gene ends were 5 bases for V and 4 bases for J; bases not matched to a gene: 5. The CDR3 consists of 15 residues. Germline values: CDR1 SGHTA, CDR2 FQGNSA.